Following are 10 T cell receptor beta chains from one sample sequenced in a study of T cell responses to AZD1222 COVID-19 vaccine. Assay: immunoSEQ multiplex PCR; the TCRdb copy retains only in-frame clones and omits some. The repertoire holds around 130,000 clones, with approximately 86% as singletons. Sequenced here: peripheral blood, sampled on day 0 of AZD1222 vaccination. The receptors derive from an adult in good health.

This clone was seen only once. The chain recombines TRBV4-3 with TRBJ1-6; perhaps TRBD1 as D (5 bases). Germline CDR1 is LGHNA and CDR2 is YSLEER. This CDR3 is 15 amino acids long. V was pared by 2 bases and J by 8 bases, with 13 bases between. CDR3 DNA sequence: TGCGCCAGCAGCCAAACCAGGGTTAGCGATTCACCCCTCCACTTT. Translating gives CASSQTRVSDSPLHF.

The CDR3 reads CASSPTGGGTEAFF. As DNA, the CDR3 is TGTGCCAGCAGCCCTACGGGGGGGGGCACTGAAGCTTTCTTT. The V call is TRBV14, the J call TRBJ1-1, with D possibly TRBD1 on 5 matching bases. V lost 4 bases, J lost 4 bases, and 13 bases lay in between. The V gene's germline CDR1 is SGHDN and CDR2 FVKESK. The CDR3 consists of 14 residues.

V is TRBV27 and J is TRBJ1-5; D gene uncertain. CDR1 and CDR2 from the germline V gene are MNHEY and SMNVEV (reference sequence). Trimming removed 5 bases from V and 5 bases from J, with 16 bases in between. This CDR3 is built from 15 residues. CDR3 sequence (DNA): TGTGCCAGCAGTCACGCACCGGATACCCATCAGCCCCAGCATTTT. Its protein is CASSHAPDTHQPQHF.

V usage is TRBV6-2 or TRBV6-3 and J usage is TRBJ2-7, with 9 bases fitting TRBD1. This CDR3 region has 15 residues. The germline gives CDR1 MNHEY, CDR2 SVGEGT. J gave up 4 bases and V 5 bases, and 9 bases lay outside the gene matches. CDR3 protein: CASSTGTGRMYEQYF. Here the CDR3 DNA reads TGTGCCAGCAGTACGGGGACAGGGAGAATGTACGAGCAGTACTTC.

This clone showed up just once. CDR3 bases: TGTGCCAGTAGTATCAACAGGGCTGAAAAACTGTTTTTT. Encoded protein: CASSINRAEKLFF. The gene calls are TRBV19 and TRBJ1-4, with D perhaps matching TRBD1 (6 bases). CDR3 length equals 13 residues. Germline V lookup: CDR1 LNHDA, CDR2 SQIVND (reference sequence). V was shortened by 3 bases and J by 7 bases, with 9 bases between the two germline ends.

The chain joins TRBV7-3 to TRBJ2-6; D call uncertain. The CDR3 totals 14 residues. Between the trimmed V and J ends, which lost 7 bases and 1 base, there was a span of 8 bases. The germline CDR1 and CDR2 sequences are SGHTA and FQGTGA. This chain's CDR3 is CASKKSSGANVLTF. The CDR3 DNA reads TGTGCCAGCAAAAAGTCATCTGGGGCCAACGTCCTGACTTTC. The full variable domain, rest sourced from reference TRBV7-3 and TRBJ2-6, is GAGVSQTPSNKVTEKGKYVELRCDPISGHTALYWYRQSLGQGPEFLIYFQGTGAADDSGLPNDRFFAVRPEGSVSTLKIQRTERGDSAVYLCASKKSSGANVLTFGAGSRLTVL.

This sequence joins TRBV6-5 and TRBJ2-7; 7 bases are a match to TRBD1. CDR1 and CDR2 (germline): MNHEY, SVGAGI. The CDR3 loop spans 13 amino acids. The J segment lost 1 base and the V segment lost 6 bases, leaving 3 bases of the junction unmatched. CDR3 protein: CASRLDRSYEQYF. The CDR3 bases are TGTGCCAGCAGGTTGGACAGGTCCTACGAGCAGTACTTC.

The chain uses TRBV5-4 and TRBJ1-2; D remains ambiguous. This CDR3 has 14 residues. Germline CDR1 is SGHNT and CDR2 is YYREEE (reference sequence). Trimming left V 0 bases short and J 0 bases short, with 6 bases between. The CDR3 coding sequence is TGTGCCAGCAGCTTGGTCTCTTCTAACTATGGCTACACCTTC. Amino acid sequence: CASSLVSSNYGYTF.

The V and J genes are TRBV19 and TRBJ2-5; D possibly uses TRBD1 or TRBD2 (5 bases each). The V end was cut by 6 bases, the J end by 5 bases, with 16 bases between. Per the germline V gene, CDR1 is LNHDA and CDR2 is SQIVND (reference sequence). There are 14 residues in the CDR3. CDR3 region: CASRQGTAGETQYF. The CDR3 DNA follows: TGTGCCAGTAGACAAGGGACGGCTGGGGAGACCCAGTACTTC.

Remarks on this clone: The same CDR3 is also encoded by other DNA sequences in this sample. The rearrangement uses TRBV30 and TRBJ1-3; D remains ambiguous. Germline loops: CDR1 GTSNPN, CDR2 SVGIG (reference sequence). Trimming took off 0 bases at V and 1 base at J, with 7 bases between the two ends. The CDR3 has 14 amino acids. Written as DNA, the CDR3 is TGTGCCTGGAGTGTTGGAGGATCTGGAAACACCATATATTTT. Its protein is CAWSVGGSGNTIYF.